The 26 T cell receptor beta chains in this list originate from one sample, sequenced in a study of CD4 and CD8 cells across lung adenocarcinoma regions. TCRdb fed the PCR reads into MiXCR, producing one record per CDR3 protein. The table records about 5,100 distinct CDR3 sequences, roughly 60% of them present only once. The sequencing input was CD4+ T cells from the center of a lung tumor. These TCRs come from a male donor with lung adenocarcinoma. The CD4 and CD8 labels of this study may be unreliable.

J is TRBJ2-3 and V is TRBV7-2; perhaps TRBD1 as D (6 bases). Near its end, the DNA agrees better with TRBJ2-7, so the J call may be wrong. From germline, CDR1 is SGHTA and CDR2 FQGNSA. CDR3 length: 14 residues. The CDR3 DNA reads TGTGCCAGCAGCTTAGCAGTCTGGGACAATGAGCAGTACTTC. It yields the protein CASSLAVWDNEQYF.

The chain has TRBV6-1 and TRBJ2-5; the D gene is possibly TRBD2 (5 bases). Trimming shortened V by 6 bases and J by 2 bases, and 10 bases separated the two germline ends. The CDR3 runs 13 residues. CDR1 and CDR2 from the germline V gene are MNHNS and SASEGT. CDR3 DNA sequence: TGTGCCAGCAGCGGACTTGCTCAAGAGACCCAGTACTTC. Amino acid sequence: CASSGLAQETQYF.

For this clonotype: One end of the junction fails to match germline, which may point to a read error. The V gene is TRBV10-1, the J gene TRBJ2-4, with D perhaps assigned TRBD1 or TRBD2 (5 bases each). This CDR3 is built from 15 residues. Germline lookup yields CDR1 WNHNN and CDR2 SYGVQD (reference sequence). The CDR3 region is CASGPGLGSKNTQYF. The DNA for the CDR3 is TGCGCCAGCGGACCGGGGCTGGGATCCAAAAACACTCAGTACTTC.

This clonotype was seen only once. The genes are TRBV6-5 and TRBJ2-2; 8 nucleotides align to TRBD1. The CDR3 is made up of 19 amino acids. Trimming took 4 bases from V and 11 from J; bases not matched to a gene: 24. The germline V gene encodes CDR1 MNHEY and CDR2 SVGAGI. This CDR3 is CASSCQGAQGCARSSELFF. The CDR3 DNA reads as TGTGCCAGCAGTTGCCAGGGGGCCCAGGGGTGTGCGAGGAGCAGTGAGCTGTTTTTT.

This clonotype has only a few counts. This CDR3 is CATSDPLWSSGGSTETQYF. The CDR3, as DNA: TGTGCCACCAGTGACCCCCTTTGGTCTAGCGGGGGGAGCACAGAGACCCAGTACTTC. V is TRBV24-1 and J is TRBJ2-3; 11 bases are shared with TRBD2. The J call may be mistaken, given a closer DNA end match to TRBJ2-5. The germline V gene encodes CDR1 KGHDR and CDR2 SFDVKD. The CDR3 spans 19 residues.

The rearrangement joins TRBV11-3 to TRBJ1-6, with D hard to call. Between the trimmed V and J ends, which lost 2 bases and 8 bases, there was a span of 13 bases. The CDR3 is 15 amino acids. CDR1 and CDR2 from the germline V gene are SGHNT and YENEEA. The CDR3 sequence: CASSLMGFRDSPLHF. The CDR3 nucleotides are TGTGCCAGCAGCTTAATGGGTTTTAGAGATTCACCCCTCCACTTT.

This clonotype was seen only a few times. The chain is built from TRBV4-3 and TRBJ1-6, with 10 bases aligning to TRBD1. This CDR3 is 15 amino acids long. CDR1 LGHNA and CDR2 YSLEER come from the germline V gene. V lost 3 bases to trimming and J lost 10 bases; unmatched junction nucleotides: 6. This CDR3 reads CASSHHDRGPSPLHF. The DNA for the CDR3 is TGCGCCAGCAGCCACCACGACAGGGGGCCCTCACCCCTCCACTTT.

The chain employs TRBV11-2 and TRBJ2-1; no firm D call. Germline CDR1 is SGHAT and CDR2 is FQNNGV. This CDR3 region has 12 residues. With 1 base removed from V and 9 bases from J, the gap between germline ends came to 7 bases. The chain's CDR3 is CASSLVRSEQFF. The CDR3 region has the DNA TGTGCCAGCAGCTTAGTCCGAAGTGAGCAGTTCTTC.

The chain employs TRBV4-1 and TRBJ2-5; TRBD2 is a possible D gene (6 bases). The DNA end is a closer match to TRBJ2-7, so the J assignment may be wrong. The germline gives CDR1 MGHRA, CDR2 YSYEKL. CDR3 length: 13 amino acids. CDR3 DNA sequence: TGCGCCAGCAGCCCGGGACTTTCATACGAGCAGTACTTC. Amino acids: CASSPGLSYEQYF.

J is TRBJ2-1 and V is TRBV6-1; D uncertain. The CDR3 runs 15 residues. The germline gives CDR1 MNHNS, CDR2 SASEGT. V lost 4 bases and J lost 9, with 19 bases in between. The DNA for the CDR3 is TGTGCCAGCAGTGCCGGCTTCAGCTCATGTGGTGAGCAGTTCTTC. It encodes CASSAGFSSCGEQFF.

As regards this clonotype: This clone may be a read error of a much larger clone one base away. This chain uses TRBV6-1 with TRBJ2-1; 7 nucleotides match TRBD2. Germline V gene lookup returns CDR1 MNHNS and CDR2 SASEGT. The CDR3 is made up of 14 amino acids. The CDR3, as DNA: TGTGCCAGCAGGCCCAGCGGGACCCACAATGAGCAGCTCTTC. Translated: CASRPSGTHNEQLF.

V is TRBV24-1 and J is TRBJ2-3; 9 positions match TRBD1. V was clipped by 6 bases and J by 4 bases; unmatched bases: 7. Germline CDR1 reads KGHDR; CDR2 reads SFDVKD. This CDR3 is built from 15 residues. The CDR3 nucleotides read TGTGCCACCAGTCCTCCGGGACAGGGAGCAGATACGCAGTATTTT. Residues: CATSPPGQGADTQYF.

This clonotype was seen a handful of times. The rearrangement joins TRBV6-2 or TRBV6-3 to TRBJ2-1, with D hard to call. The V end lost 0 bases, the J end lost 9 bases, and 9 bases lay between the germline ends. The CDR3 is made up of 13 amino acids. Germline CDR1 reads MNHEY; CDR2 reads SVGEGT. The CDR3 DNA reads TGTGCCAGCAGTTACTCGATTAAGGGTGAGCAGTTCTTC. Protein: CASSYSIKGEQFF.

This clonotype is medium-sized. The V gene is TRBV10-1, the J gene TRBJ2-3, with 7 nucleotides matching TRBD1. Germline CDR1 and CDR2: WNHNN and SYGVQD (reference sequence). The ends lost 6 bases at V and 0 bases at J; junction bases unmatched: 3. There are 14 residues in the CDR3. In nucleotides, the CDR3 is TGCGCCAGCAGCCGGGACAGTAGCACAGATACGCAGTATTTT. This codes for CASSRDSSTDTQYF.

The rearrangement uses TRBV6-1 and TRBJ2-1, with no clear D. This CDR3 spans 12 amino acids. Germline loops: CDR1 MNHNS, CDR2 SASEGT. Deletions cut 2 bases from V and 4 bases from J, with 3 bases between. CDR3 amino acids: CASSEQYNEQFF. The CDR3 DNA reads TGTGCCAGCAGTGAACAGTACAATGAGCAGTTCTTC.

This clonotype was picked up one time. The V and J genes are TRBV30 and TRBJ1-5; TRBD1 is a possible D gene (5 bases). The CDR3 loop spans 15 amino acids. Per germline, CDR1 GTSNPN and CDR2 SVGIG (reference sequence). With 2 bases removed from V and 2 bases from J, the gap between germline ends came to 13 bases. In nucleotides, the CDR3 is TGTGCCTGGAGTACCGGGGGTTTTGGCAATCAGCCCCAGCATTTT. Residues: CAWSTGGFGNQPQHF.

V usage is TRBV7-6 and J usage is TRBJ1-1; no firm D call. V shed 4 bases and J shed 1 base, with 7 bases lying between them. CDR1 is SGHVS and CDR2 is FNYEAQ in the germline V gene. The CDR3 spans 13 residues. This CDR3 reads CASSSQENTEAFF. In DNA, the CDR3 is TGTGCCAGCAGCTCCCAGGAGAACACTGAAGCTTTCTTT.

J is TRBJ1-5 and V is TRBV6-5; D perhaps matches TRBD1 (5 bases). CDR1 is MNHEY, CDR2 SVGAGI, per germline. Deletions cut 4 bases from V and 6 bases from J, with 10 bases between. This CDR3 has 13 residues. The CDR3 reads CASSWGKGQPQHF. The CDR3 bases are TGTGCCAGCAGTTGGGGGAAGGGTCAGCCCCAGCATTTT.

On this clonotype itself: An end of the junction does not agree with germline; a read error may underlie this. The chain has TRBV6-1 and TRBJ2-3; the D gene is possibly TRBD2 (7 bases). Germline CDR1 is MNHNS and CDR2 is SASEGT. This CDR3 spans 15 amino acids. CDR3 DNA: TGTGCCAGTTCCGCAGAGGGGGGGAGCACCGATACGCAGTATTTT. It specifies CASSAEGGSTDTQYF.

This clonotype has a handful of counts. The rearrangement links TRBV6-1 to TRBJ2-1, with D uncertain. This CDR3 region has 12 residues. The germline V gene encodes CDR1 MNHNS and CDR2 SASEGT. The ends were cut back, 3 bases at V and 5 bases at J, with 5 bases in the middle. The CDR3 bases are TGTGCCAGCAGTGACTTCGACAATGAGCAGTTCTTC. Translating gives CASSDFDNEQFF.

The V and J genes are TRBV7-2 and TRBJ1-1; 8 bases match TRBD1. The V gene end was trimmed by 9 bases and the J gene end by 2 bases; junction bases not matched to a gene: 5. The germline CDR1 and CDR2 sequences are SGHTA and FQGNSA. The length of the CDR3 is 13 residues. The CDR3 DNA follows: TGTGCCAGTAAGGACAGGGCAAACACTGAAGCTTTCTTT. Amino acid sequence: CASKDRANTEAFF.

The rearrangement joins TRBV6-1 to TRBJ2-3, with TRBD2 matching 14 bases. V shed 8 bases, J shed 3 bases, and the junction held 7 bases outside the gene matches. CDR3 size: 16 residues. CDR1 and CDR2 from the germline V gene are MNHNS and SASEGT. In DNA form, the CDR3 reads TGTGCCAGCCGTCCGAGACTAGCGGGAGGGACAGATACGCAGTATTTT. It codes for CASRPRLAGGTDTQYF.

The chain combines TRBV6-1 with TRBJ2-4; weak D call: TRBD1 (6 bases). Deletions cut 0 bases from V and 4 bases from J, with 10 bases between. Per germline, CDR1 MNHNS and CDR2 SASEGT. The CDR3 covers 15 residues. CDR3 coding DNA: TGTGCCAGCAGTGAAGCGCTGGACAGAAAAAACATTCAGTACTTC. Translation gives CASSEALDRKNIQYF.

The gene calls are TRBV6-1 and TRBJ1-5; 8 nucleotides match TRBD1. Germline V gene lookup returns CDR1 MNHNS and CDR2 SASEGT. J lost 6 bases, V lost 6 bases, and 7 bases had no gene match. This CDR3 contains 14 residues. The CDR3 loop reads CASRPGQGTQPQHF. The DNA for the CDR3 is TGTGCCAGCAGACCAGGACAGGGAACTCAGCCCCAGCATTTT.

As DNA, the CDR3 is TGTGCCACCAGTGACCCCCTGGGGTCTAGCGGGGGGGGCACAGATACGCAGTACTTC. Translation: CATSDPLGSSGGGTDTQYF. The chain uses TRBV24-1 and TRBJ2-3; 12 bases are a match to TRBD2. The DNA end lines up better with TRBJ2-7; the J call may be wrong. From germline, CDR1 is KGHDR and CDR2 SFDVKD. The CDR3 has 19 residues.

This sequence joins TRBV25-1 and TRBJ2-3, with 7 bases that match TRBD2. The ends lost 2 bases at V and 9 bases at J; junction bases unmatched: 20. From germline, CDR1 is MGHDK and CDR2 SYGVNS. The length of the CDR3 is 18 residues. This CDR3 reads CASSEAGRGGRSGETQYF. CDR3 DNA sequence: TGTGCCAGCAGTGAAGCGGGCCGGGGAGGGCGTTCTGGGGAGACGCAGTATTTT.